This T cell receptor beta chain was sequenced for a study of blood T cell repertoires in COVID-19 (dated by TCRdb to about 2020). About the full investigation: Samples covering the acute and convalescent phases of COVID-19 were provided by collaborators in the United States, Italy and Spain. The prospective study material was composed of cDNA or gDNA derived from T cells, B-cell-depleted T cells, or PBMCs. The dataset comprised deeply sampled blood TCRbeta repertoires from subjects exposed to, actively infected with, or recovered from COVID-19. The repertoires were released in a freely available public database meant as a resource for research on the immune response to SARS-CoV-2. Samples were obtained from the ongoing ImmuneRACE study (first 160 participants) and from roughly 1,300 subjects provided by 6 global collaborators. The sample metadata nearly always contained a de-identified subject ID, COVID-19 status, age in years and sex. Where available, HLA class I and class II types were obtained from metadata supplied by the sample provider rather than from assay-based typing.

Points the paper makes about the study in general: The amount of clinical and demographic metadata varied by source and participant and was provided uncurated.

Comment on this clone: What this receptor recognizes is not known. Per-nucleotide qualities are absent, and no much larger clonotype sits a single base away.

The immunoSEQ Assay, a bias-controlled multiplex PCR, was used to amplify TCRbeta CDR3 regions from genomic DNA. For the original study's pipeline: Nucleated cell counts per sample were estimated from amplification of reference gene primers within the assay. To quantify the absolute abundance of each unique TCRbeta CDR3 rearrangement, sequence reads were collapsed and filtered. Productive Simpson clonality was computed per sample as the square root of Simpson's diversity index over productive rearrangements. Imported from immuneACCESS, the table was reduced by TCRdb to in-frame sequences with V and J called. These copies leave out some clones; in studies compared against another copy, an unresolved V gene accounts for under half, and the cause of the remainder is not known. V and J calls and clone size are those listed in that table; D and trimming were worked out from the DNA. This sample is represented by about 180,000 clones; over 65% of them were singletons. The ten most abundant clones make up about 20% of the sample.

At one collaborating source in Seattle, patients were enrolled during active infection and were followed longitudinally through the course of disease. Whole blood was collected in K2EDTA tubes by collaborating institutions according to the institutions' own protocols. For TCRbeta analysis, collaborators shipped samples as frozen whole blood, isolated PBMCs, or DNA extracted from either of those sample types. There are 18 amino acids in the CDR3, from cysteine to phenylalanine inclusive. Of all the DNA, just the CDR3 is kept, 54 bases in frame from base 1. V has 5 bases trimmed and J has 8 bases trimmed; junction bases matching no gene number 16. From a lookup of the germline V gene, CDR1 and CDR2 are SGHVS and FQNEAQ.

This clonotype was sampled from an older person with COVID-19, enrolled during active disease. The sample taken for sequencing was peripheral blood. The chain employs TRBV7-8 and TRBJ2-1; the junction holds 12 bases that match TRBD2. The bases read TGTGCCAGCAGCCCAAGGACCCGACTAGCGGGAGCTGACGATGAGCAGTTCTTC. Translation gives CASSPRTRLAGADDEQFF.